This T cell receptor (beta chain) is drawn from a study of cytomegalovirus exposure and HLA in healthy donors. In the case of this clone: Its specificity is unknown.

Broader study findings: A few CMV-associated chains proved CMV antigen-specific in vitro.

The PCR ran on 60 Vbeta and 13 Jbeta primers. Here immunoSEQ multiplex PCR was the method, and the copy in TCRdb shows in-frame clones only, minus some. The sample records 90,000 to 100,000 clones, approximately 64% being singletons. The CDR3 runs 14 residues. Germline V gene data show CDR1 as SNHLY and CDR2 as FYNNEI. The germline V and J ends were trimmed by 8 bases and 0 bases, with 10 bases remaining between them. The sample comprised PBMCs. This receptor was identified in a boy younger than 18 in good health and CMV-seropositive. The chain is built from TRBV2 and TRBJ2-2; maybe TRBD1 (6 bases). The CDR3 is CASLDSSNTGELFF. CDR3 DNA: TGTGCCAGCCTGGACAGTTCGAACACCGGGGAGCTGTTTTTT.